The 3 T cell receptor beta chains listed next were all sequenced from one sample in a study of vaccination and CD4 T cells after COVID-19 (dated by TCRdb to 2021 to 2024). Sample treatment or condition, as interpreted from the label and publication: approximately nine-day PBMC culture with coronavirus spike peptide pools or control peptides (ViraFEST assay). Library preparation used PCR. Instrument on record: Illumina iSeq 100. TCR sequencing of DNA from cultured CD4+ T cells used the Oncomine TCR Beta short-read assay at the Johns Hopkins FTIC core. TCRdb reworked the public reads: Q25 trimming with fastp, MiXCR clone assembly, productive beta chains retained. When rows share a CDR3 protein, they turn into one entry using the most common DNA and genes. The sample yields around 14,000 distinct CDR3 sequences; just under 30% were counted once. In total, the top ten clones hold under 20% of the sample.

These receptors' antigens are unknown. The sequencing used CD4+ T cells from blood, cultured in vitro, collected before SARS-CoV-2 vaccination. Receptors originate from a human donor who received a COVID-19 vaccine.

In its sample, this clonotype was seen a few times. The V and J genes are TRBV27 and TRBJ2-5, with TRBD2 matching over 7 bases. The germline gives CDR1 MNHEY, CDR2 SMNVEV (reference sequence). The CDR3 totals 12 residues. The CDR3 DNA is TGTGCTTGGGTGGGAGGGGAAGAGACCCAGTACTTC. Translation gives CAWVGGEETQYF.

The rearrangement uses TRBV6-5 and TRBJ1-5, with D uncertain. The CDR3 has 15 residues. V was pared by 1 base and J by 2 bases, with 9 bases between. Germline V CDR1 and CDR2: MNHEY, SVGAGI. CDR3 nucleotides: TGTGCCAGCAGTTACTTAGGTGCGGGCAATCAGCCCCAGCATTTT. Its protein product is CASSYLGAGNQPQHF.

By sample share, this clonotype is medium-sized. The chain employs TRBV6-1 and TRBJ1-5, with 7 bases matching TRBD1. Looked up from germline, CDR1 is MNHNS and CDR2 is SASEGT. Trimming cost V 5 bases and J 3 bases; bases outside gene matches: 10. The CDR3 length is 16 residues. The CDR3 DNA sequence: TGTGCCAGCAGTCCACGAAAACAGGGGATCAATCAGCCCCAGCATTTT. Its protein product is CASSPRKQGINQPQHF.